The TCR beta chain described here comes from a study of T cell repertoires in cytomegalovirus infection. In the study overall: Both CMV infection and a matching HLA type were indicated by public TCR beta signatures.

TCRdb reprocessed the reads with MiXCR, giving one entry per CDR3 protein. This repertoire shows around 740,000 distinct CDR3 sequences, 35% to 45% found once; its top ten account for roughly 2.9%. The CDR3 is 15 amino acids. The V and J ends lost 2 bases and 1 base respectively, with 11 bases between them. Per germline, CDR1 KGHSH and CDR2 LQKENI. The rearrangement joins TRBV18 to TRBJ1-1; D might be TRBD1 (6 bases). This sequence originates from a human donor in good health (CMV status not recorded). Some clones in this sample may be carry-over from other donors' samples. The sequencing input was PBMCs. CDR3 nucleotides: TGTGCCAGCTCACCAGCGGGGGCAGGGAACACTGAAGCTTTCTTT. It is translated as CASSPAGAGNTEAFF.